This TCR beta chain was obtained from a study of PD-1 blockade in classical Hodgkin lymphoma. Profiled with immunoSEQ multiplex PCR; TCRdb holds only in-frame clones, not every one. This repertoire shows 40,000 to 50,000 clones, approximately 78% found once; its top ten account for over 10%. All patients relapsed after autologous stem cell transplantation, and brentuximab vedotin exposure varied. This CDR3 has 13 residues. V gave up 5 bases and J gave up 5 bases, with 9 bases separating them. CDR1 is SGHTA, CDR2 FQGNSA, per germline. The sequencing used peripheral blood mononuclear cells (PBMCs), collected at baseline. The receptor was isolated from a human donor with classical Hodgkin lymphoma. This chain connects TRBV7-2 to TRBJ1-4; D gene unclear. CDR3 sequence reads: CASSLETNEKLFF. The CDR3 nucleotides are TGTGCCAGCAGCCTAGAAACCAATGAAAAACTGTTTTTT.